Following are 31 T cell receptor beta chains from one sample sequenced in a study of beta chain features in type 1 diabetes. As every portion of the isolated RNA was reverse transcribed, the sequencing read expressed TCRB transcripts. Assay: immunoSEQ multiplex PCR; the TCRdb copy retains only in-frame clones and omits some. The table lists 120,000 to 150,000 clones, roughly 10% of them singletons, with about 0.6% in the top ten. Sequencing was performed on central memory CD4+ T cells from blood. Receptors were obtained from a woman between 40 and 55 years old in good health.

This clone has more than one count but fewer than ten. The chain recombines TRBV18 with TRBJ1-1, with 7 positions matching TRBD1. The ends lost 3 bases at V and 12 bases at J; junction bases unmatched: 10. The CDR3 totals 13 residues. From germline, CDR1 is KGHSH and CDR2 LQKENI. The DNA of the CDR3 is TGTGCCAGCTCACCCCGGCAGGGGGAGGCGACTTTCTTT. This translates into CASSPRQGEATFF.

This clone was observed a few times. The J gene is TRBJ2-2, the V gene TRBV11-2; D is possibly TRBD1 (5 bases). Germline values: CDR1 SGHAT, CDR2 FQNNGV. V lost 1 base and J lost 1, with 10 bases in between. The CDR3 covers 16 residues. CDR3 nucleotide sequence: TGTGCCAGCAGCTTAGTGGCAGGGCTGAACACCGGGGAGCTGTTTTTT. It encodes CASSLVAGLNTGELFF.

A few counts support this clone. The chain carries TRBV29-1 and TRBJ1-4; D not resolved. The germline V and J ends were trimmed by 3 bases and 10 bases, with 9 bases remaining between them. The germline V gene encodes CDR1 SQVTM and CDR2 ANQGSEA. The CDR3 is 11 residues long. The CDR3 coding sequence is TGCAGCGTTGATCTAGGAGGAAAACTGTTTTTT. It translates to CSVDLGGKLFF.

This clone occurred a few times. This chain links TRBV2 with TRBJ1-5, with 8 nucleotides matching TRBD1. The junction had 10 bases not matched to a gene; V was cut back by 5 bases and J by 7 bases. Germline values: CDR1 SNHLY, CDR2 FYNNEI. CDR3 size: 15 residues. CDR3 sequence: CASSSSGGVEQPQHF. The DNA of the CDR3 is TGTGCCAGCAGTAGTTCAGGGGGCGTAGAACAGCCCCAGCATTTT. Full variable domain (rest looked up from reference TRBV2 and TRBJ1-5): EPEVTQTPSHQVTQMGQEVILRCVPISNHLYFYWYRQILGQKVEFLVSFYNNEISEKSEIFDDQFSVERPDGSNFTLKIRSTKLEDSAMYFCASSSSGGVEQPQHFGDGTRLSIL.

This clone occurred a few times. This sequence joins TRBV2 and TRBJ2-3, with a weak D call TRBD1 (6 bases). The germline V gene has CDR1 SNHLY and CDR2 FYNNEI. The CDR3 loop spans 14 amino acids. Trimming took 6 bases from V and 5 from J, leaving 15 bases between them. The CDR3 region has the DNA TGTGCCAGCAGAGATATTTTACAGGGAGATACGCAGTATTTT. Translated: CASRDILQGDTQYF.

The rearrangement uses TRBV7-8 and TRBJ1-4, with 8 bases that match TRBD1. V was clipped by 5 bases and J by 8 bases; unmatched bases: 13. This CDR3 has 16 amino acids. Germline CDR1 and CDR2: SGHVS and FQNEAQ. CDR3 in amino acids: CASSTAAGGVREKLFF. The CDR3, as DNA: TGTGCCAGCAGCACTGCGGCAGGGGGCGTTCGCGAAAAACTGTTTTTT.

This clone came up a few times. The CDR3 coding sequence is TGTGCCAGCAGCTTGGCCCTAGATACGCAGTATTTT. It is translated as CASSLALDTQYF. The V call is TRBV5-4, the J call TRBJ2-3; D gene uncertain. The CDR3 is 12 amino acids. The V and J ends lost 0 bases and 5 bases respectively, with 4 bases between them. Germline lookup yields CDR1 SGHNT and CDR2 YYREEE (reference sequence).

The V and J genes are TRBV19 and TRBJ2-3, with a weak D call TRBD1 (6 bases). This CDR3 is built from 14 residues. Between the trimmed V and J ends, which lost 7 bases and 2 bases, there was a span of 13 bases. Germline-derived CDR1 and CDR2 are LNHDA and SQIVND (reference sequence). CDR3 in DNA: TGTGCCAGTACCCCGGGACACACCACAGATACGCAGTATTTT. This encodes CASTPGHTTDTQYF.

Many counts were recorded for this clone. The V and J genes are TRBV7-9 and TRBJ1-5; a weak D match, TRBD1 (6 bases). The CDR3 is 16 residues long. The V gene lost 8 bases and the J gene lost 3 bases, with 20 bases spanning the gap. Germline V gene lookup returns CDR1 SEHNR and CDR2 FQNEAQ (reference sequence). The CDR3 here is CASGSTRDKDNQPQHF. As DNA, the CDR3 is TGTGCCAGCGGTTCTACCCGGGACAAAGACAATCAGCCCCAGCATTTT.

This clone has a handful of counts. CDR3 DNA: TGTGCCAGCAGCTTCCTAGGGGGCGGGGAATACTACAATGAGCAGTTCTTC. Encoded protein: CASSFLGGGEYYNEQFF. This chain connects TRBV7-9 to TRBJ2-1; D may be TRBD1 (7 bases). Germline loops: CDR1 SEHNR, CDR2 FQNEAQ (reference sequence). The germline V and J ends were trimmed by 3 bases and 3 bases, with 18 bases remaining between them. This CDR3 spans 17 amino acids.

This rearrangement joins TRBV10-1 to TRBJ2-5; TRBD1 agrees at 11 bases. After removal of 5 bases from V and 4 bases from J, the junction contained 6 bases not matched to a gene. Per germline, CDR1 WNHNN and CDR2 SYGVQD (reference sequence). There are 15 residues in the CDR3. The CDR3 spells CASSKGTGGSETQYF. For the CDR3, the DNA is TGCGCCAGCAGTAAGGGGACAGGGGGATCAGAGACCCAGTACTTC.

This clone was seen only a few times. This rearrangement joins TRBV5-1 to TRBJ1-5, with 10 bases fitting TRBD1. The CDR3 extends over 17 amino acids. Germline V CDR1 and CDR2: SGHRS, YFSETQ. Trimming removed 3 bases from V and 3 bases from J; junction bases left unmatched: 9. This chain's CDR3 is CASSSPPTGGPNQPQHF. DNA for the CDR3: TGCGCCAGCAGCTCCCCGCCGACAGGGGGCCCCAATCAGCCCCAGCATTTT.

The V gene is TRBV18, the J gene TRBJ1-4; D perhaps matches TRBD1 (6 bases). Looked up from germline, CDR1 is KGHSH and CDR2 is LQKENI. CDR3 length: 14 residues. The V end lost 3 bases, the J end lost 5 bases, and 10 bases lay between the germline ends. In DNA, the CDR3 is TGTGCCAGCTCACCGGCACAGGGCAATGAAAAACTGTTTTTT. Translating it yields CASSPAQGNEKLFF.

In regard to this clone: The same CDR3 is also encoded by other DNA sequences in this sample. V and J are TRBV5-1 and TRBJ2-7; D not resolved. Germline V CDR1 and CDR2: SGHRS, YFSETQ. V lost 2 bases and J 1 base, leaving 7 bases between the germline ends. The CDR3 runs 13 residues. In DNA form, the CDR3 reads TGCGCCAGCAGCTTCGGGTATTCCTACGAGCAGTACTTC. Translating it yields CASSFGYSYEQYF.

The chain links TRBV28 to TRBJ1-2; the match to TRBD1 covers 9 bases. Looked up from germline, CDR1 is MDHEN and CDR2 is SYDVKM. This CDR3 comprises 14 residues. The trim removed 4 bases at V and 6 bases at J, leaving 6 bases unmatched. The CDR3, as DNA: TGTGCCAGCAGTTCCCCGGGACAGGGTCATGGCTACACCTTC. Amino acids: CASSSPGQGHGYTF.

This clone was seen at least ten times. As DNA, the CDR3 is TGTGCCAGCAGCTTAGCCCCTCTGACAGGAGCTTACACCTTC. It specifies CASSLAPLTGAYTF. V and J are TRBV7-2 and TRBJ1-2, with D maybe TRBD1 (6 bases). Germline V lookup: CDR1 SGHTA, CDR2 FQGNSA. Trimming pared 0 bases from V and 11 bases from J, leaving 16 bases between. The CDR3 is made up of 14 amino acids. The full variable domain, with the rest looked up from reference TRBV7-2 and TRBJ1-2, is GAGVSQSPSNKVTEKGKDVELRCDPISGHTALYWYRQSLGQGLEFLIYFQGNSAPDKSGLPSDRFSAERTGGSVSTLTIQRTQQEDSAVYLCASSLAPLTGAYTFGSGTRLTVV.

Details on this clone: Additional DNA sequences in this sample encode the identical CDR3. The chain is built from TRBV27 and TRBJ2-5; 9 bases are shared with TRBD1. This CDR3 has 13 residues. With 6 bases clipped from V and 4 bases from J, the junction kept 3 bases outside the gene matches. Germline lookup yields CDR1 MNHEY and CDR2 SMNVEV (reference sequence). The CDR3: CASRLDRGETQYF. CDR3 nucleotides: TGTGCCAGCAGACTGGACAGGGGAGAGACCCAGTACTTC.

This clone occurred a few times. V gene TRBV29-1 combines with J gene TRBJ1-1; D is perhaps TRBD1 (6 bases). There are 12 residues in the CDR3. Trimming left V 7 bases short and J 1 base short, with 10 bases between. The germline V gene has CDR1 SQVTM and CDR2 ANQGSEA. The CDR3 DNA reads as TGCAGCGACCGGACAGCGAACACTGAAGCTTTCTTT. Amino acid sequence: CSDRTANTEAFF.

A few counts support this clone. The rearrangement links TRBV25-1 to TRBJ2-5; 9 nucleotides match TRBD1. Germline trimming cut 1 base from V and 6 bases from J; bases unmatched to any gene: 3. Germline assignment: CDR1 MGHDK and CDR2 SYGVNS. The CDR3 has 14 residues. The CDR3 DNA follows: TGTGCCAGCAGTGAATCGGGACAGGGCCAGACCCAGTACTTC. This codes for CASSESGQGQTQYF. The full variable domain, with the rest looked up from reference TRBV25-1 and TRBJ2-5, is EADIYQTPRYLVIGTGKKITLECSQTMGHDKMYWYQQDPGMELHLIHYSYGVNSTEKGDLSSESTVSRIRTEHFPLTLESARPSHTSQYLCASSESGQGQTQYFGPGTRLLVL.

Only a few counts were recorded for this clone. V gene TRBV7-9 combines with J gene TRBJ1-4, with unresolved D. V lost 7 bases to trimming and J lost 3 bases, with 9 bases between them. The germline V gene has CDR1 SEHNR and CDR2 FQNEAQ (reference sequence). The CDR3 totals 13 residues. The CDR3 DNA sequence: TGTGCCAGCAAGAGTGTGGCTAATGAAAAACTGTTTTTT. Protein sequence: CASKSVANEKLFF.

The J gene is TRBJ1-5, the V gene TRBV5-8, with 7 bases lining up with TRBD1. Trimming cost V 4 bases and J 4 bases; bases outside gene matches: 11. The CDR3 has 16 amino acids. Germline CDR1 is SGHTS and CDR2 is YDEGEE. CDR3 amino acids: CASSPATGHLNQPQHF. The CDR3 nucleotides are TGTGCCAGCAGCCCGGCGACAGGGCACTTAAATCAGCCCCAGCATTTT.

The chain combines TRBV6-6 with TRBJ2-5, with D perhaps matching TRBD1 (6 bases). CDR1 is MNHNY, CDR2 SVGAGI, per germline (reference sequence). V dropped 4 bases and J dropped 1 base, with 10 bases sitting between them. This CDR3 spans 14 amino acids. CDR3 sequence (DNA): TGTGCCAGCAGTTTTCTGACAGGCCAAGAGACCCAGTACTTC. This encodes CASSFLTGQETQYF.

The chain employs TRBV7-8 and TRBJ2-5; the match to TRBD1 covers 9 bases. After removal of 4 bases from V and 4 bases from J, the junction contained 10 bases not matched to a gene. Germline CDR1 is SGHVS and CDR2 is FQNEAQ. CDR3 length: 16 amino acids. The CDR3 loop reads CASSYRTGDRGETQYF. CDR3 nucleotides: TGTGCCAGCAGCTACCGGACAGGGGATCGGGGAGAGACCCAGTACTTC.

This clone was seen only a few times. The chain has TRBV4-2 and TRBJ2-7; D is unresolved. This CDR3 region has 14 residues. The V end was cut by 0 bases, the J end by 2 bases, with 8 bases between. CDR1 and CDR2 (germline): LGHNA, YNFKEQ. CDR3 amino acids: CASSQELVTYEQYF. CDR3 coding DNA: TGTGCCAGCAGCCAAGAACTGGTGACCTACGAGCAGTACTTC.

The chain carries TRBV7-2 and TRBJ1-2, with unresolved D. The length of the CDR3 is 14 residues. V shed 6 bases and J shed 6 bases, with 17 bases lying between them. Germline CDR1 SGHTA, CDR2 FQGNSA. The CDR3 nucleotides are TGTGCCAGCAGAACCCCATCAGAGACTAATGGCTACACCTTC. This codes for CASRTPSETNGYTF. The full variable domain, with the rest looked up from reference TRBV7-2 and TRBJ1-2, is GAGVSQSPSNKVTEKGKDVELRCDPISGHTALYWYRQSLGQGLEFLIYFQGNSAPDKSGLPSDRFSAERTGGSVSTLTIQRTQQEDSAVYLCASRTPSETNGYTFGSGTRLTVV.

The V and J genes are TRBV7-2 and TRBJ2-7; TRBD1 is a possible D gene (5 bases). V was cut by 5 bases and J by 0 bases, with 17 bases left in between. The CDR3 is made up of 16 amino acids. The V gene's germline CDR1 is SGHTA and CDR2 FQGNSA. The CDR3 loop reads CASSREAGLSSYEQYF. Here the CDR3 DNA reads TGTGCCAGCAGCCGAGAAGCAGGGCTCAGCTCCTACGAGCAGTACTTC.

Only a few counts were recorded for this clone. V usage is TRBV11-1 and J usage is TRBJ1-1; D is possibly TRBD1 (6 bases). The CDR3 runs to 14 residues. The germline CDR1 and CDR2 sequences are SGHAT and FQDESV (reference sequence). Trimming stripped 3 bases from V and 1 base from J, with 9 bases between. The DNA of the CDR3 is TGTGCCAGCAGCTTGGACAGCTGGAACACTGAAGCTTTCTTT. Its protein is CASSLDSWNTEAFF.

This clone was counted many times. The CDR3 loop is CASRADRDFSPLHF. In DNA, the CDR3 is TGTGCCAGCAGAGCGGACAGGGACTTCTCGCCCCTCCACTTT. This chain links TRBV9 with TRBJ1-6, with 8 bases matching TRBD1. There are 14 residues in the CDR3. V lost 5 bases and J lost 13; bases outside the gene matches: 11. Germline V CDR1 and CDR2: SGDLS, YYNGEE.

Comment on this clone: Other DNA variants within this sample encode the same CDR3. The chain couples TRBV7-9 to TRBJ2-7; perhaps TRBD2 as D (5 bases). The CDR3 totals 12 residues. Trimming stripped 6 bases from V and 1 base from J, with 7 bases between. Germline CDR1 SEHNR, CDR2 FQNEAQ (reference sequence). The CDR3 DNA sequence: TGTGCCAGCAGTGGGAGATCCTACGAGCAGTACTTC. As protein: CASSGRSYEQYF.

This clone was picked up a small number of times. The chain couples TRBV14 to TRBJ2-3, with TRBD1 as a possible D gene (6 bases). CDR1 and CDR2 (germline): SGHDN, FVKESK. The CDR3 runs to 17 residues. V gave up 0 bases and J gave up 6 bases, with 19 bases separating them. This CDR3 is CASSQDRGLPWTDTQYF. In nucleotides, the CDR3 is TGTGCCAGCAGCCAAGACAGGGGCCTCCCTTGGACGGATACGCAGTATTTT. Together with reference TRBV14 and TRBJ2-3, the CDR3 gives the full variable domain: EAGVTQFPSHSVIEKGQTVTLRCDPISGHDNLYWYRRVMGKEIKFLLHFVKESKQDESGMPNNRFLAERTGGTYSTLKVQPAELEDSGVYFCASSQDRGLPWTDTQYFGPGTRLTVL.

CDR3 nucleotides: TGCGCCAGCAGCGTACTACCAGGGGCTCCTAATCAGCCCCAGCATTTT. This encodes CASSVLPGAPNQPQHF. The gene calls are TRBV5-1 and TRBJ1-5; a possible D gene is TRBD1 (6 bases). This CDR3 has 16 amino acids. Trimming removed 4 bases from V and 4 bases from J, with 18 bases in between. Germline lookup yields CDR1 SGHRS and CDR2 YFSETQ.